The 24 T cell receptor beta chains given below trace back to one sample, sequenced in a study of blood T cell repertoires in COVID-19. Sequencing was performed with immunoSEQ multiplex PCR; in TCRdb, only in-frame clones are kept and a portion is missing. Here the sample spans about 57,000 clones, around 76% being singletons. Sequencing used peripheral blood. The receptors were sampled from a woman aged 60-70 years with acute or convalescent COVID-19.

Here the CDR3 reads CASNKQGKGDQPQHF. The CDR3 DNA sequence: TGTGCCAGCAATAAACAGGGAAAAGGGGATCAGCCCCAGCATTTT. This rearrangement joins TRBV6-5 to TRBJ1-5; D is perhaps TRBD1 (6 bases). Germline CDR1 MNHEY, CDR2 SVGAGI. Between the trimmed V and J ends, which lost 7 bases and 5 bases, there was a span of 18 bases. The CDR3 is made up of 15 amino acids.

The rearrangement uses TRBV7-8 and TRBJ2-7; unclear D gene. Trimming left V 1 base short and J 6 bases short, with 16 bases between. In germline, CDR1 is SGHVS, CDR2 FQNEAQ. This CDR3 has 15 residues. The CDR3, as DNA: TGTGCCAGCAGCTTAGGAATGCCCCTCCTAGGCGAGCAGTACTTC. Amino acids: CASSLGMPLLGEQYF. Based on the CDR3 plus reference TRBV7-8 and TRBJ2-7, the full variable domain is GAGVSQSPRYKVAKRGQDVALRCDPISGHVSLFWYQQALGQGPEFLTYFQNEAQLDKSGLPSDRFFAERPEGSVSTLKIQRTQQEDSAVYLCASSLGMPLLGEQYFGPGTRLTVT.

The chain has TRBV6-5 and TRBJ1-6, with D perhaps matching TRBD1 (6 bases). From germline, CDR1 is MNHEY and CDR2 SVGAGI. This CDR3 has 15 amino acids. V shed 0 bases and J shed 7 bases, with 10 bases lying between them. CDR3 residues: CASSYSTGLNSPLHF. The DNA for the CDR3 is TGTGCCAGCAGTTACTCAACAGGGTTGAATTCACCCCTCCACTTT.

This clone was detected only once. J is TRBJ1-5 and V is TRBV6-1; D is uncertain. V lost 1 base to trimming and J lost 0 bases, with 4 bases between them. Germline V gene lookup returns CDR1 MNHNS and CDR2 SASEGT. This CDR3 spans 14 amino acids. CDR3 protein: CASSEVLSNQPQHF. CDR3 coding DNA: TGTGCCAGCAGTGAAGTTCTTAGCAATCAGCCCCAGCATTTT.

The gene calls are TRBV5-4 and TRBJ2-3; D is uncertain. This CDR3 is built from 14 residues. Germline values: CDR1 SGHNT, CDR2 YYREEE (reference sequence). V shed 4 bases and J shed 4 bases, with 13 bases lying between them. The CDR3: CASSHVGSPDTQYF. The CDR3 nucleotides are TGTGCCAGCAGCCACGTCGGGTCCCCAGATACGCAGTATTTT.

The V call is TRBV5-5, the J call TRBJ1-2, with no clear D. Germline V CDR1 and CDR2: SGHKS, YYEKEE (reference sequence). The CDR3 covers 12 residues. The V gene lost 5 bases and the J gene lost 2 bases, with 7 bases spanning the gap. Here the CDR3 DNA reads TGTGCCAGCAGGGAACAGAACTATGGCTACACCTTC. Protein product: CASREQNYGYTF.

V is TRBV5-1 and J is TRBJ1-1; TRBD1 is a possible D gene (6 bases). V shed 3 bases and J shed 4 bases, with 16 bases lying between them. Germline lookup yields CDR1 SGHRS and CDR2 YFSETQ. CDR3 size: 15 residues. Written as DNA, the CDR3 is TGCGCCAGCAGCTCGACGGGGGGCGGTGGCACTGAAGCTTTCTTT. Encoded protein: CASSSTGGGGTEAFF. Looking up the rest from reference TRBV5-1 and TRBJ1-1 gives the full variable domain: KAGVTQTPRYLIKTRGQQVTLSCSPISGHRSVSWYQQTPGQGLQFLFEYFSETQRNKGNFPGRFSGRQFSNSRSEMNVSTLELGDSALYLCASSSTGGGGTEAFFGQGTRLTVV.

This sequence joins TRBV7-9 and TRBJ2-1, with 10 positions matching TRBD2. The V and J ends lost 3 bases and 7 bases, in that order; junction bases with no gene match: 9. This CDR3 spans 16 amino acids. Germline values: CDR1 SEHNR, CDR2 FQNEAQ (reference sequence). For the CDR3, the DNA is TGTGCCAGCAGCTTCTATTTTGGACTAGCGGCTAATGAGCAGTTCTTC. It codes for CASSFYFGLAANEQFF.

The chain carries TRBV6-5 and TRBJ2-5, with D perhaps TRBD2 (7 bases). This CDR3 region has 15 residues. Trimming left V 1 base short and J 1 base short, with 10 bases between. The germline V gene has CDR1 MNHEY and CDR2 SVGAGI. The CDR3 DNA sequence: TGTGCCAGCAGTTACTTGGCGGGGGCCCAAGAGACCCAGTACTTC. Translating gives CASSYLAGAQETQYF.

The chain uses TRBV6-2 or TRBV6-3 and TRBJ2-1; D is uncertain. CDR1 and CDR2 from the germline V gene are MNHEY and SVGEGT. V shed 1 base and J shed 0 bases, with 10 bases lying between them. The CDR3 is 16 residues long. CDR3 protein: CASSYFDWSSYNEQFF. In nucleotides, the CDR3 is TGTGCCAGCAGTTACTTTGACTGGAGCTCCTACAATGAGCAGTTCTTC.

The V gene is TRBV30, the J gene TRBJ1-1; D unclear. Trimming shortened V by 0 bases and J by 1 base, and 9 bases separated the two germline ends. The CDR3 spans 14 residues. Germline assignment: CDR1 GTSNPN and CDR2 SVGIG (reference sequence). The chain's CDR3 is CAWSVPRGNTEAFF. The DNA of the CDR3 is TGTGCCTGGAGTGTACCGAGAGGGAACACTGAAGCTTTCTTT.

Only a few counts were recorded for this clone. The V call is TRBV6-5, the J call TRBJ1-1; D might be TRBD1 (6 bases). Trimming shortened V by 3 bases and J by 6 bases, and 11 bases separated the two germline ends. This CDR3 contains 13 residues. Germline values: CDR1 MNHEY, CDR2 SVGAGI. The CDR3 DNA reads as TGTGCCAGCAGTTATAAACAGGGTCCTGAAGCTTTCTTT. Protein sequence: CASSYKQGPEAFF.

The chain combines TRBV18 with TRBJ1-1; D perhaps matches TRBD1 (5 bases). From germline, CDR1 is KGHSH and CDR2 LQKENI. The V end was cut by 5 bases, the J end by 3 bases, with 10 bases between. The CDR3 sequence is 13 residues long. The CDR3 protein is CASSTTEDTEAFF. The CDR3 DNA is TGTGCCAGCTCAACGACAGAGGACACTGAAGCTTTCTTT. The full variable domain, its missing parts supplied by reference TRBV18 and TRBJ1-1, is NAGVMQNPRHLVRRRGQEARLRCSPMKGHSHVYWYRQLPEEGLKFMVYLQKENIIDESGMPKERFSAEFPKEGPSILRIQQVVRGDSAAYFCASSTTEDTEAFFGQGTRLTVV.

The chain joins TRBV7-2 to TRBJ2-3; 10 bases fit TRBD2. Germline values: CDR1 SGHTA, CDR2 FQGNSA. The CDR3 has 16 amino acids. With V trimmed by 1 base and J by 5 bases, 6 bases remained unmatched. CDR3 DNA: TGTGCCAGCAGCTTAGATCGAGCGGGGGGGCGAGATACGCAGTATTTT. Protein sequence: CASSLDRAGGRDTQYF.

V usage is TRBV19 and J usage is TRBJ2-4; possibly TRBD1 for D (6 bases). V lost 1 base and J lost 3, with 16 bases in between. Germline V gene sequence: CDR1 LNHDA, CDR2 SQIVND (reference sequence). The CDR3 has 17 amino acids. Here the CDR3 DNA reads TGTGCCAGTAGTATAGGAAATAACAGGGTGGTCAAAAACATTCAGTACTTC. Residues: CASSIGNNRVVKNIQYF.

V is TRBV27 and J is TRBJ1-4, with D possibly being TRBD1 (6 bases). This CDR3 spans 13 amino acids. Germline V gene sequence: CDR1 MNHEY, CDR2 SMNVEV (reference sequence). V dropped 7 bases and J dropped 4 bases, with 10 bases sitting between them. CDR3 in DNA: TGTGCCAGCACTACAGGGATTAATGAAAAACTGTTTTTT. It codes for CASTTGINEKLFF.

The chain employs TRBV12-3 or TRBV12-4 and TRBJ1-3, with D possibly TRBD1 on 6 matching bases. The CDR3 loop spans 12 amino acids. V lost 5 bases and J 4 bases, leaving 6 bases between the germline ends. The CDR3 DNA reads TGTGCCAGCAGTCAGGGGGGAAACACCATATATTTT. It translates to CASSQGGNTIYF.

J is TRBJ1-4 and V is TRBV18, with D tentatively TRBD1 (6 bases). V was shortened by 5 bases and J by 8 bases, with 21 bases between the two germline ends. This CDR3 has 16 residues. The germline V gene encodes CDR1 KGHSH and CDR2 LQKENI. This CDR3 is CASSSNSQGRVEKLFF. The CDR3 DNA is TGTGCCAGCTCATCTAACTCGCAGGGGCGCGTGGAAAAACTGTTTTTT.

The genes are TRBV5-1 and TRBJ2-5; TRBD1 matches at 8 bases. Germline V gene data show CDR1 as SGHRS and CDR2 as YFSETQ. CDR3 length: 13 residues. V trimming: 5 bases; J trimming: 4 bases; junction bases outside the gene matches: 4. The CDR3 here is CASSPQGGETQYF. The CDR3, as DNA: TGCGCCAGCAGTCCACAGGGGGGAGAGACCCAGTACTTC.

This clone was detected only a few times. The V call is TRBV3-1 (or the pseudogene TRBV3-2), the J call TRBJ2-7; possibly TRBD1 for D (6 bases). CDR1 LGHDT and CDR2 YNNKEL come from the germline V gene (reference sequence). V dropped 0 bases and J dropped 2 bases, with 14 bases sitting between them. CDR3 length: 16 residues. The CDR3 DNA is TGTGCCAGCAGCCAAGATATGGCAGGGGCACCCTACGAGCAGTACTTC. It encodes CASSQDMAGAPYEQYF.

This clone was counted between two and nine times. The genes are TRBV7-2 and TRBJ1-6; D is unclear. Trimming pared 1 base from V and 7 bases from J, leaving 8 bases between. The CDR3 has 14 amino acids. Germline V gene lookup returns CDR1 SGHTA and CDR2 FQGNSA. The CDR3 protein is CASSLVRGNSPLHF. The CDR3 DNA reads TGTGCCAGCAGCTTAGTTCGAGGGAATTCACCCCTCCACTTT.

The rearrangement joins TRBV19 to TRBJ1-1, with D uncertain. CDR3 length: 14 amino acids. Germline lookup yields CDR1 LNHDA and CDR2 SQIVND (reference sequence). Deletions cut 3 bases from V and 1 base from J, with 9 bases between. CDR3 residues: CASSMSTSNTEAFF. The CDR3 DNA sequence: TGTGCCAGTAGTATGAGTACCTCGAACACTGAAGCTTTCTTT.

This sequence joins TRBV29-1 and TRBJ1-1, with D hard to call. CDR3 length: 14 residues. The V end lost 3 bases, the J end lost 4 bases, and 15 bases lay between the germline ends. From germline, CDR1 is SQVTM and CDR2 ANQGSEA. In DNA form, the CDR3 reads TGCAGCGTTGACTTCTTGGGTGGCGGCACTGAAGCTTTCTTT. Its protein is CSVDFLGGGTEAFF.

The chain recombines TRBV4-2 with TRBJ1-5; D remains ambiguous. The V end lost 0 bases, the J end lost 1 base, and 7 bases lay between the germline ends. This CDR3 spans 15 amino acids. Looked up from germline, CDR1 is LGHNA and CDR2 is YNFKEQ. CDR3 in amino acids: CASSQERESNQPQHF. The CDR3 nucleotides are TGTGCCAGCAGCCAAGAACGGGAAAGCAATCAGCCCCAGCATTTT.